These T cell receptor beta chains were read from a single sample in a study of cytomegalovirus exposure and HLA in healthy donors. The method was immunoSEQ multiplex PCR; TCRdb's version includes in-frame clones alone and lacks a portion of them. The data contain some 190,000 clones, roughly 82% of them singletons. Sequencing used PBMCs. The receptors come from a man aged 35-49 years in good health and CMV-seronegative. The CDR3 runs from the conserved cysteine through the conserved F or W. D genes are given only for firm matches. Some rows mark clone size as missing; the rest say once, few, many or name a class of expanded clone.

v_gene: TRBV7-9; abundance: NA; j_gene: TRBJ1-2; d_gene: TRBD1; CDR3nt: TGTGCCAGCAGCTTAAGTGGAGGGGGCATCTACTATGGCTACACCTTC; CDR3aa: CASSLSGGGIYYGYTF
v_gene: TRBV7-8; abundance: NA; j_gene: TRBJ2-1; d_gene: NA; CDR3nt: TGTGCCAGCAGCGTGAGACTATGGGATGAGCAGTTCTTC; CDR3aa: CASSVRLWDEQFF
v_gene: TRBV5-1; abundance: NA; j_gene: TRBJ2-3; d_gene: TRBD2; CDR3nt: TGCGCCAGCAAAACGGGACTAGCGGGGAGCACAGATACGCAGTATTTT; CDR3aa: CASKTGLAGSTDTQYF
v_gene: TRBV18; abundance: NA; j_gene: TRBJ1-1; d_gene: NA; CDR3nt: TGTGCCAGCTCACCGGAAAGGGGCACTGAAGCTTTCTTT; CDR3aa: CASSPERGTEAFF
v_gene: TRBV30; abundance: once; j_gene: TRBJ1-1; d_gene: NA; CDR3nt: TGTGCCTGGGGAGGACCGGTGGACACTGAAGCTTTCTTT; CDR3aa: CAWGGPVDTEAFF
v_gene: TRBV30; abundance: NA; j_gene: TRBJ2-2; d_gene: NA; CDR3nt: TGTGCCTGGTCCTTGAGCCCTAACACCGGGGAGCTGTTTTTT; CDR3aa: CAWSLSPNTGELFF
v_gene: TRBV7-9; abundance: once; j_gene: TRBJ2-7; d_gene: NA; CDR3nt: TGTGCCAGCAGCCCCTGGATCGCGTCGAGCGGTGGATCCTACGAGCAGTACTTC; CDR3aa: CASSPWIASSGGSYEQYF
v_gene: TRBV6-5; abundance: NA; j_gene: TRBJ1-6; d_gene: NA; CDR3nt: TGTGCCAGCAGTTACAGCCGGACAGCTACCAATTCACCCCTCCACTTT; CDR3aa: CASSYSRTATNSPLHF
v_gene: TRBV28; abundance: NA; j_gene: TRBJ2-7; d_gene: TRBD2; CDR3nt: TGTGCCAGCAGTTCGAGAGGGTCTAGCGGAGATTACGAGCAGTACTTC; CDR3aa: CASSSRGSSGDYEQYF
v_gene: TRBV9; abundance: NA; j_gene: TRBJ1-2; d_gene: NA; CDR3nt: TGTGCCAGCAGCCCCGGCCAGGGGTTGTATGGCTACACCTTC; CDR3aa: CASSPGQGLYGYTF
v_gene: TRBV7-8; abundance: NA; j_gene: TRBJ2-7; d_gene: NA; CDR3nt: TGTGCCAGCAGCCCCCGAAAGAGAGGGAGCTACGAGCAGTACTTC; CDR3aa: CASSPRKRGSYEQYF
v_gene: TRBV19; abundance: NA; j_gene: TRBJ2-2; d_gene: NA; CDR3nt: TGTGCCAGTTGGCGGGACGGACACACCGGGGAGCTGTTTTTT; CDR3aa: CASWRDGHTGELFF
v_gene: TRBV7-2; abundance: NA; j_gene: TRBJ1-1; d_gene: NA; CDR3nt: TGTGCCAGCAGCTTAGGTAGAATTGAAGCTTTCTTT; CDR3aa: CASSLGRIEAFF
v_gene: TRBV6-1; abundance: NA; j_gene: TRBJ2-5; d_gene: TRBD2; CDR3nt: TGTGCCGGGATGGTGGGACTAGCGCCGGGGGAGACCCAGTACTTC; CDR3aa: CAGMVGLAPGETQYF
v_gene: TRBV5-8; abundance: NA; j_gene: TRBJ1-2; d_gene: NA; CDR3nt: TGTGCCAGCAGCAAAACAGGGCTAGGGGGCTACACCTTC; CDR3aa: CASSKTGLGGYTF
v_gene: TRBV5-8; abundance: NA; j_gene: TRBJ2-7; d_gene: TRBD2; CDR3nt: TGTGCCAGCAGCTTGACTAGCGGGAGTTTCTACGAGCAGTACTTC; CDR3aa: CASSLTSGSFYEQYF